Given below is one T cell receptor (beta chain) in context. Its antigen is currently unknown. This entry is derived from a study of cytomegalovirus exposure and HLA in healthy donors. Whole-study results and caveats: It was reported that the classifier diagnosed cytomegalovirus status with high specificity and sensitivity in both the original and validation cohorts. Most TCR sequences were uncommon, yet certain public TCRs appeared in many donors. The study designated fewer than 200 TCR beta chains cytomegalovirus-associated. According to a subsequent analysis, TCR clusters from the first cohort were inclined to appear together in the 100 to 150 validation repertoires.

Sequenced by immunoSEQ multiplex PCR; TCRdb stores in-frame clones only, minus some. This sample yields 100,000 to 150,000 clones, of which approximately 94% are seen a single time; roughly 1.2% belongs to the top ten. Germline CDR1 and CDR2: LNHNV and YYDKDF (reference sequence). V shed 6 bases and J shed 3 bases, with 10 bases lying between them. The CDR3 runs 13 residues. The sample taken for sequencing was PBMCs. This TCR was sampled from a woman aged 18-29 years in good health and CMV-seronegative. This chain uses TRBV15 with TRBJ2-3, with D unresolved. The CDR3 region is CATRALGTDTQYF. For the CDR3, the DNA is TGTGCCACCAGGGCGCTAGGAACAGATACGCAGTATTTT.